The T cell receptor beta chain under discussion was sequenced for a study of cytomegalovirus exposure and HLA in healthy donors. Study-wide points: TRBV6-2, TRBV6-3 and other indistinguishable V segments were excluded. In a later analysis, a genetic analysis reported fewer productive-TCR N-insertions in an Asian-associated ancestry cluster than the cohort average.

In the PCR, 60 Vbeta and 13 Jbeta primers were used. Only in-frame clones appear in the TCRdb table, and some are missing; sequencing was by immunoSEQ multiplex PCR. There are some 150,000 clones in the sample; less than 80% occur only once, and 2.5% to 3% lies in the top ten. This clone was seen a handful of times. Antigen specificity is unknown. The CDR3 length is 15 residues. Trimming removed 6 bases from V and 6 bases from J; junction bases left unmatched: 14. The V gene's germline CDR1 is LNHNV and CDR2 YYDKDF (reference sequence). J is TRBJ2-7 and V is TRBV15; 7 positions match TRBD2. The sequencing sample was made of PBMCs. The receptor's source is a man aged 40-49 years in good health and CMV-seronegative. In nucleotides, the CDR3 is TGTGCCACCAGTCCGCGAGGGAGCGGGACTTCCGAGCAGTACTTC. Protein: CATSPRGSGTSEQYF.